Shown below are 21 T cell receptor beta chains from a single sample sequenced in a study of CD8 T cells in Susac syndrome. Reverse transcription of about 0.45 to 1 ug RNA was performed with random hexamers. TCRdb passed the immunoSEQ multiplex PCR reads through MiXCR, listing each CDR3 protein once. Seen here are some 97,000 distinct CDR3 sequences, about 95% observed once, and the top ten hold 0.3%. What was sequenced was CD8+ T cells from PBMCs. All receptors derive from a human donor with Susac syndrome.

The rearrangement links TRBV9 to TRBJ2-4; possible D gene TRBD1, 6 bases. V lost 0 bases to trimming and J lost 5 bases, with 15 bases between them. Germline V lookup: CDR1 SGDLS, CDR2 YYNGEE. The CDR3 has 16 residues. DNA of the CDR3: TGTGCCAGCAGCGTAGGAATGGGGGCCCAAGAAAACATTCAGTACTTC. This codes for CASSVGMGAQENIQYF.

This clonotype appeared a single time. This rearrangement joins TRBV4-1 to TRBJ1-2; TRBD1 aligns across 9 bases. The V gene's germline CDR1 is MGHRA and CDR2 YSYEKL. CDR3 size: 14 residues. The V and J ends lost 7 bases and 4 bases, in that order; junction bases with no gene match: 7. The CDR3 DNA sequence: TGCGCCAGCACCACAGGGGGCGCAAGCTATGGCTACACCTTC. Amino acid sequence: CASTTGGASYGYTF.

This chain uses TRBV11-2 with TRBJ1-2, with D tentatively TRBD1 (6 bases). The CDR3 contains 12 residues. V dropped 3 bases and J dropped 7 bases, with 9 bases sitting between them. Germline values: CDR1 SGHAT, CDR2 FQNNGV. CDR3 nucleotide sequence: TGTGCCAGCAGCTTCAGGGGCGGTGGCTACACCTTC. It yields the protein CASSFRGGGYTF. The full variable domain, rest sourced from reference TRBV11-2 and TRBJ1-2, is EAGVAQSPRYKIIEKRQSVAFWCNPISGHATLYWYQQILGQGPKLLIQFQNNGVVDDSQLPKDRFSAERLKGVDSTLKIQPAKLEDSAVYLCASSFRGGGYTFGSGTRLTVV.

This chain joins TRBV28 and TRBJ2-4, with a weak D call TRBD1 (6 bases). In germline, CDR1 is MDHEN, CDR2 SYDVKM. The V end lost 5 bases, the J end lost 1 base, and 15 bases lay between the germline ends. The CDR3 loop spans 16 amino acids. The CDR3 DNA reads TGTGCCAGCAGTCTCCGGACAGAGGTCGCCAAAAACATTCAGTACTTC. It yields the protein CASSLRTEVAKNIQYF.

The chain employs TRBV29-1 and TRBJ2-7; possible D gene TRBD1, 7 bases. This CDR3 contains 13 residues. The V gene lost 7 bases and the J gene lost 3 bases, with 16 bases spanning the gap. Germline V gene data show CDR1 as SQVTM and CDR2 as ANQGSEA. The CDR3 nucleotides read TGCAGCGCACGAGGGGGGACAGACTACGAGCAGTACTTC. It is translated as CSARGGTDYEQYF.

The chain's CDR3 is CASSEIVGTQETQYF. In nucleotides, the CDR3 is TGTGCCAGCAGTGAAATCGTTGGGACCCAAGAGACCCAGTACTTC. This sequence joins TRBV6-1 and TRBJ2-5; D is tentatively TRBD1 or TRBD2 (5 bases each). Germline loops: CDR1 MNHNS, CDR2 SASEGT. The V end lost 2 bases, the J end lost 1 base, and 11 bases lay between the germline ends. This CDR3 region has 15 residues.

V gene TRBV13 combines with J gene TRBJ2-3; D not certain. V was trimmed by 5 bases and J by 0 bases, leaving 6 bases between them. The length of the CDR3 is 13 residues. Germline assignment: CDR1 PRHDT and CDR2 FYEKMQ (reference sequence). The CDR3 DNA reads TGTGCCAGCAGCCCCTTAAGCACAGATACGCAGTATTTT. Translation: CASSPLSTDTQYF.

The V and J genes are TRBV18 and TRBJ1-1, with 9 bases aligning to TRBD1. Germline CDR1 and CDR2: KGHSH and LQKENI. The trim removed 4 bases at V and 3 bases at J, leaving 3 bases unmatched. The CDR3 loop spans 14 amino acids. The CDR3 is CASSLNRGHTEAFF. CDR3 DNA: TGTGCCAGCTCACTTAACAGGGGGCACACTGAAGCTTTCTTT. Together with reference TRBV18 and TRBJ1-1, the CDR3 gives the full variable domain: NAGVMQNPRHLVRRRGQEARLRCSPMKGHSHVYWYRQLPEEGLKFMVYLQKENIIDESGMPKERFSAEFPKEGPSILRIQQVVRGDSAAYFCASSLNRGHTEAFFGQGTRLTVV.

This rearrangement joins TRBV5-1 to TRBJ2-1, with 8 bases lining up with TRBD2. CDR1 SGHRS and CDR2 YFSETQ come from the germline V gene. This CDR3 is built from 17 residues. V lost 0 bases to trimming and J lost 7 bases; unmatched junction nucleotides: 12. The CDR3 reads CASSLVGGSGRRNEQFF. The CDR3 coding sequence is TGCGCCAGCAGCTTGGTCGGTGGAAGCGGGAGACGGAATGAGCAGTTCTTC.

This chain connects TRBV5-1 to TRBJ1-1; no clear D gene. Germline CDR1 reads SGHRS; CDR2 reads YFSETQ. The CDR3 spans 15 residues. The germline V and J ends were trimmed by 0 bases and 0 bases, with 9 bases remaining between them. CDR3 loop: CASSLETDLNTEAFF. The DNA for the CDR3 is TGCGCCAGCAGCTTGGAGACGGACCTGAACACTGAAGCTTTCTTT.

This chain links TRBV7-2 with TRBJ1-5, with unresolved D. The CDR3 runs to 14 residues. V was trimmed by 2 bases and J by 3 bases, leaving 8 bases between them. Per germline, CDR1 SGHTA and CDR2 FQGNSA. In DNA form, the CDR3 reads TGTGCCAGCAGCTTAATGAGAGCCAATCAGCCCCAGCATTTT. Amino acids: CASSLMRANQPQHF. Together with reference TRBV7-2 and TRBJ1-5, the CDR3 gives the full variable domain: GAGVSQSPSNKVTEKGKDVELRCDPISGHTALYWYRQSLGQGLEFLIYFQGNSAPDKSGLPSDRFSAERTGGSVSTLTIQRTQQEDSAVYLCASSLMRANQPQHFGDGTRLSIL.

The chain links TRBV19 to TRBJ1-5; 9 bases match TRBD1. Germline loops: CDR1 LNHDA, CDR2 SQIVND (reference sequence). The CDR3 is 15 amino acids. The V and J ends lost 4 bases and 7 bases, in that order; junction bases with no gene match: 8. CDR3 protein: CASSTGTGRLQPQHF. The CDR3 DNA follows: TGTGCCAGTAGTACCGGGACAGGGCGGTTGCAGCCCCAGCATTTT.

CDR3: CSGGWQGKTQYF. The CDR3 DNA sequence: TGCAGCGGCGGGTGGCAGGGCAAGACCCAGTACTTC. The V and J genes are TRBV29-1 and TRBJ2-5; TRBD1 or TRBD2 may be the D gene (5 bases each). V shed 7 bases and J shed 6 bases, with 15 bases lying between them. Germline CDR1 and CDR2: SQVTM and ANQGSEA. The CDR3 spans 12 residues.

This chain links TRBV28 with TRBJ1-2; TRBD1 is a possible D gene (5 bases). The CDR3 is 12 amino acids. Germline V gives CDR1 MDHEN, CDR2 SYDVKM. The germline V and J ends were trimmed by 3 bases and 8 bases, with 10 bases remaining between them. CDR3 DNA sequence: TGTGCCAGCAGTTTGAACAGGCAAGGCTACACCTTC. Its protein is CASSLNRQGYTF.

V is TRBV20-1 and J is TRBJ2-3; TRBD2 matches 13 bases. V shed 7 bases and J 5 bases; nucleotides not matched to a gene: 9. The CDR3 extends over 15 amino acids. Per germline, CDR1 DFQATT and CDR2 SNEGSKA (reference sequence). The CDR3 nucleotides read TGCAGTGGGGAAAGGACTAGCGGGAGAGTAGATACGCAGTATTTT. It is translated as CSGERTSGRVDTQYF.

This chain joins TRBV29-1 and TRBJ1-1, with 7 bases lining up with TRBD1. With V trimmed by 6 bases and J by 5 bases, 9 bases remained unmatched. This CDR3 region has 13 residues. Germline CDR1 and CDR2: SQVTM and ANQGSEA. DNA for the CDR3: TGCAGCGTCTCTACAGGGGATGTTACTGAAGCTTTCTTT. Translation gives CSVSTGDVTEAFF.

This clonotype was counted a single time. The chain combines TRBV12-3 or TRBV12-4 with TRBJ2-1; 9 positions match TRBD2. Trimming cost V 6 bases and J 6 bases; bases outside gene matches: 6. CDR3 size: 14 residues. The CDR3 DNA follows: TGTGCCAGCAGCCCGGGACTAGCATCCAATGAGCAGTTCTTC. This codes for CASSPGLASNEQFF.

The chain carries TRBV7-9 and TRBJ2-5; TRBD1 agrees at 7 bases. V gave up 3 bases and J gave up 1 base; unmatched junction bases: 2. The CDR3 is made up of 14 amino acids. Germline CDR1 SEHNR, CDR2 FQNEAQ (reference sequence). CDR3 protein: CASSLSGGQETQYF. CDR3 DNA: TGTGCCAGCAGCTTGTCAGGGGGCCAAGAGACCCAGTACTTC.

The chain links TRBV20-1 to TRBJ2-1; D might be TRBD1 (5 bases). The V gene lost 3 bases and the J gene lost 6 bases, with 9 bases spanning the gap. Germline CDR1 DFQATT, CDR2 SNEGSKA (reference sequence). This CDR3 is built from 12 residues. The CDR3 here is CSASRRVNEQFF. Written as DNA, the CDR3 is TGCAGTGCTAGTCGCAGGGTCAATGAGCAGTTCTTC.

The genes are TRBV6-5 and TRBJ2-7, with D tentatively TRBD2 (5 bases). Looked up from germline, CDR1 is MNHEY and CDR2 is SVGAGI. The CDR3 runs 11 residues. V lost 10 bases, J lost 5 bases, and 12 bases lay in between. The CDR3 coding sequence is TGTGCCACCGAAACGAGGGACGAGCAGTACTTC. Protein sequence: CATETRDEQYF.

The chain links TRBV9 to TRBJ2-2; TRBD2 aligns across 8 bases. In germline, CDR1 is SGDLS, CDR2 YYNGEE. The ends lost 5 bases at V and 7 bases at J; junction bases unmatched: 10. The CDR3 has 15 amino acids. This CDR3 reads CASRSSGGPNGELFF. In DNA, the CDR3 is TGTGCCAGCAGGTCCAGCGGGGGACCTAACGGGGAGCTGTTTTTT.